This T cell receptor (beta chain) was recorded in a study of naive and memory T cell subsets. The library had UMIs added by 3' ligation of an oligonucleotide to TCR cDNA. RNA was extracted from under 3 ml of whole blood of healthy adults. Unsorted total RNA, about 1 to 1000 ng, was DNase treated before reverse transcription. On this clonotype itself: Its antigen remains unknown.

The SP2 primer and nested alpha and beta constant region primers amplified ligated cDNA in four rounds. Reverse transcription of blood and skin TCR RNA was primed at alpha and beta constant regions. TCRdb reprocessed the 5' RACE reads via MiXCR and lists one record per CDR3 protein. This repertoire shows roughly 62,000 distinct CDR3 sequences, 8% found once; its top ten account for 15% to 20%. The CDR3 loop spans 11 amino acids. Looked up from germline, CDR1 is SGHRS and CDR2 is YFSETQ. Trimming removed 4 bases at V and 4 bases at J, with 3 bases between. Study-level findings and limits: The RNA method is potentially sensitive to activation and differentiation changes.

V and J are TRBV5-1 and TRBJ1-5; no firm D call. This clonotype was obtained from a female donor in good health. The CDR3 is CASSQNQPQHF. In DNA form, the CDR3 reads TGCGCCAGCAGCCAAAATCAGCCCCAGCATTTT.